The 7 T cell receptor beta chains listed next were all sequenced from one sample in a study of post-analysis software for immune sequencing data. Presence of unique molecular identifiers characterized the TCR beta cDNA libraries. TCRdb reanalysed the PCR reads using MiXCR and keeps one entry per CDR3 protein. The sample contains roughly 730,000 distinct CDR3 sequences, just under 30% of which appear only once. Study-wide results and caveats: Controls had lower frequencies than patients of five or six TRBV segments, which included TRBV5-6, TRBV5-1 and TRBV20-1.

For these receptors, no antigen is known. The source material was blood. These receptor sequences come from a girl aged 5-17 years with multiple sclerosis.

This clonotype occurred a few times. V and J are TRBV6-6 and TRBJ2-7; possibly TRBD2 for D (5 bases). Germline CDR1 is MNHNY and CDR2 is SVGAGI (reference sequence). V was cut by 2 bases and J by 2 bases, with 13 bases left in between. This CDR3 comprises 15 residues. This chain's CDR3 is CASSYGPAEPYEQYF. CDR3 coding DNA: TGTGCCAGCAGTTACGGGCCAGCGGAACCCTACGAGCAGTACTTC.

In the case of this clonotype: A read error is possible here, since a much larger clone lies one base away. This sequence joins TRBV27 and TRBJ2-1, with 10 positions matching TRBD2. Trimming at V came to 4 bases and at J to 6 bases, leaving 6 bases not matched to a gene. Germline CDR1 MNHEY, CDR2 SMNVEV (reference sequence). The CDR3 runs to 15 residues. CDR3 nucleotide sequence: TGTGCCAGCAGTTATGTAGCGGGGGGTTGCAATGAGCAGTTCTTC. Protein: CASSYVAGGCNEQFF.

CDR3 residues: CSARDRRGAPTEAFF. Written as DNA, the CDR3 is TGCAGTGCTAGAGATCGTCGGGGGGCTCCCACTGAAGCTTTCTTT. This chain links TRBV20-1 with TRBJ1-1; a weak D match, TRBD1 (6 bases). The CDR3 contains 15 residues. Trimming left V 0 bases short and J 4 bases short, with 15 bases between. Germline V gives CDR1 DFQATT, CDR2 SNEGSKA (reference sequence).

In its sample, this clonotype was seen a few times. The chain is built from TRBV20-1 and TRBJ2-7; D not certain. Germline CDR1 DFQATT, CDR2 SNEGSKA (reference sequence). Trimming took 0 bases from V and 4 from J, leaving 16 bases between them. The CDR3 is 15 residues long. CDR3 sequence reads: CSARDPDQVRYEQYF. CDR3 coding DNA: TGCAGTGCTAGAGACCCTGACCAGGTCAGATACGAGCAGTACTTC.

This chain uses TRBV5-1 with TRBJ2-7, with D hard to call. The CDR3 has 13 residues. CDR1 and CDR2 from the germline V gene are SGHRS and YFSETQ. Trimming pared 8 bases from V and 6 bases from J, leaving 18 bases between. DNA of the CDR3: TGCGCCAGTGCACCCAATACCGTCCTCGAGCAGTACTTC. This gives the protein CASAPNTVLEQYF.

This clonotype was detected once. The junction and the germline gene differ at one end; a read error may be behind it. The J gene is TRBJ2-1, the V gene TRBV20-1; D perhaps matches TRBD2 (6 bases). Germline CDR1 and CDR2: DFQATT and SNEGSKA (reference sequence). This CDR3 is 14 amino acids long. The CDR3 nucleotides read TGCAGTGCCCGGGATCGGGAGTTTTACAATGGGCAGTTCTTC. It yields the protein CSARDREFYNGQFF.

This clonotype was detected only a few times. The chain links TRBV6-1 to TRBJ2-3, with 9 bases identical to TRBD2. V lost 5 bases and J lost 2; bases outside the gene matches: 11. The germline V gene has CDR1 MNHNS and CDR2 SASEGT. There are 17 residues in the CDR3. This chain's CDR3 is CASSRGGLAGTTDTQYF. The DNA for the CDR3 is TGTGCCAGCAGTCGTGGAGGGCTAGCGGGGACCACAGATACGCAGTATTTT.